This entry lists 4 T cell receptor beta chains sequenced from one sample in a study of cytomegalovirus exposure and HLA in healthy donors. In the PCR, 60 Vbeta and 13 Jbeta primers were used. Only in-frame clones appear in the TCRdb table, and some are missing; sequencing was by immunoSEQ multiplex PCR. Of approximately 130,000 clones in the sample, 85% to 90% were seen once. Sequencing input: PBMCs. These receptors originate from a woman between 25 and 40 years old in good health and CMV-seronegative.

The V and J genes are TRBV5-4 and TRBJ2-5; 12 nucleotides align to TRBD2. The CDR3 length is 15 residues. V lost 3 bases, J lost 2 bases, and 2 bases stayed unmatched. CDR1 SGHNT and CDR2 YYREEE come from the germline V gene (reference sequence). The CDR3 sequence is CASSSGLAGQETQYF. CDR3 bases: TGTGCCAGCAGCTCAGGACTAGCGGGACAAGAGACCCAGTACTTC.

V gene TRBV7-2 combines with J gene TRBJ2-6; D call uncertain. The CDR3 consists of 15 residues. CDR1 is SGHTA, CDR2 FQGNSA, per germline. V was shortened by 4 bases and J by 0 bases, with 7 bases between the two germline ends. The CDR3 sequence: CASSSLRSGANVLTF. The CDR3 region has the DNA TGTGCCAGCAGCTCCCTCCGCTCTGGGGCCAACGTCCTGACTTTC.

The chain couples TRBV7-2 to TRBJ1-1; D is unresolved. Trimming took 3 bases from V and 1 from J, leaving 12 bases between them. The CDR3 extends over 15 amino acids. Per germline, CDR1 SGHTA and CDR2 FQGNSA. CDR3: CASSFGVGSNTEAFF. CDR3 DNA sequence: TGTGCCAGCAGCTTCGGGGTGGGGTCGAACACTGAAGCTTTCTTT.

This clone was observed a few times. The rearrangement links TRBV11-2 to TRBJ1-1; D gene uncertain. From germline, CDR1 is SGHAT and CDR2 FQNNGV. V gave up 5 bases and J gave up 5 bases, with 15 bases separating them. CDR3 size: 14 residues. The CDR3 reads CASSGNTRRTEAFF. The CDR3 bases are TGTGCCAGCAGCGGTAACACCCGGAGAACTGAAGCTTTCTTT.